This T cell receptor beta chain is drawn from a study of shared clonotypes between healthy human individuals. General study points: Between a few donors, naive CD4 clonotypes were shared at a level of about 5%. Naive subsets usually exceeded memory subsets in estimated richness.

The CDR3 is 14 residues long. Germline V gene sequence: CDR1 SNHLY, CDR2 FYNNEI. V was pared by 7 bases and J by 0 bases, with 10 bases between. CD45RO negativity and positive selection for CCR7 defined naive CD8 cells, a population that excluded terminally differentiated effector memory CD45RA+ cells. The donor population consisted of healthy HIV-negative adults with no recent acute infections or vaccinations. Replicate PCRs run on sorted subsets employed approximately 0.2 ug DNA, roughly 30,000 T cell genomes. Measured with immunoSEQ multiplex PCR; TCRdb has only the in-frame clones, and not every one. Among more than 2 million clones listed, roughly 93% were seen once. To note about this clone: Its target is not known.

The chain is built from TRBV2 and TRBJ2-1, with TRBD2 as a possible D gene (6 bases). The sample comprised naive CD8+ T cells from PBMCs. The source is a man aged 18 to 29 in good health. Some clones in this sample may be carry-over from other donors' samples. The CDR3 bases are TGTGCCAGCACCGGGACTTACTCCTACAATGAGCAGTTCTTC. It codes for CASTGTYSYNEQFF.